These 20 T cell receptor beta chains came from one sample sequenced in a study of shared clonotypes between healthy human individuals. The repertoire was sequenced with immunoSEQ multiplex PCR; TCRdb's copy has only in-frame clones and lacks some. The sample carries over a million clones, approximately 97% recorded once. The sample was naive CD4+ T cells sorted from blood. Subset: CD45RA+ positively selected. The source of these receptors is a man aged 25-45 years in good health.

The chain uses TRBV18 and TRBJ1-5; 9 positions match TRBD1. The J segment lost 1 base and the V segment lost 2 bases, leaving 9 bases of the junction unmatched. Germline-derived CDR1 and CDR2 are KGHSH and LQKENI. The CDR3 loop spans 18 amino acids. The CDR3 here is CASSPNRGRGGSNQPQHF. In DNA, the CDR3 is TGTGCCAGCTCACCAAACAGGGGGCGCGGGGGAAGCAATCAGCCCCAGCATTTT.

The chain employs TRBV18 and TRBJ2-7; 9 bases match TRBD1. The V gene end was trimmed by 1 base and the J gene end by 1 base; junction bases not matched to a gene: 8. This CDR3 is built from 17 residues. Germline lookup yields CDR1 KGHSH and CDR2 LQKENI. The CDR3 DNA reads as TGTGCCAGCTCACCACGGTCGGGACAGGGTCAGTCCTACGAGCAGTACTTC. This gives the protein CASSPRSGQGQSYEQYF. Full variable domain (remainder filled in from reference TRBV18 and TRBJ2-7): NAGVMQNPRHLVRRRGQEARLRCSPMKGHSHVYWYRQLPEEGLKFMVYLQKENIIDESGMPKERFSAEFPKEGPSILRIQQVVRGDSAAYFCASSPRSGQGQSYEQYFGPGTRLTVT.

A remark on this clone: The junction departs from the called germline gene at one end, perhaps through a read error. J is TRBJ1-1 and V is TRBV4-2; D not certain. The CDR3 is 14 residues long. Germline V gene sequence: CDR1 LGHNA, CDR2 YNFKEQ. CDR3 sequence: CANSQDAGNTEAFF. The CDR3, as DNA: TGTGCCAACAGCCAAGATGCAGGGAACACTGAAGCTTTCTTT.

Only one count was recorded for this clone. Other DNA sequences within the sample encode an identical CDR3. This chain links TRBV11-3 with TRBJ2-2; D perhaps matches TRBD2 (6 bases). This CDR3 is 15 amino acids long. Trimming pared 1 base from V and 0 bases from J, leaving 6 bases between. The V gene's germline CDR1 is SGHNT and CDR2 YENEEA. The DNA of the CDR3 is TGTGCCAGCAGCTTAGGCGGGACGAACACCGGGGAGCTGTTTTTT. Translating it yields CASSLGGTNTGELFF.

The chain has TRBV7-9 and TRBJ1-1; D is unresolved. This CDR3 spans 16 amino acids. The V gene's germline CDR1 is SEHNR and CDR2 FQNEAQ (reference sequence). V lost 2 bases to trimming and J lost 0 bases, with 13 bases between them. CDR3 coding DNA: TGTGCCAGCAGCTTAAGCGGAGCGGGGATGAACACTGAAGCTTTCTTT. This gives the protein CASSLSGAGMNTEAFF.

The chain links TRBV9 to TRBJ2-2; D not resolved. V was shortened by 0 bases and J by 5 bases, with 5 bases between the two germline ends. CDR3 length: 13 amino acids. CDR1 and CDR2 (germline): SGDLS, YYNGEE. The CDR3: CASSVAATGELFF. The CDR3 bases are TGTGCCAGCAGCGTAGCGGCGACCGGGGAGCTGTTTTTT.

V usage is TRBV5-1 and J usage is TRBJ2-3, with TRBD2 matching 9 bases. With V trimmed by 0 bases and J by 4 bases, 9 bases remained unmatched. This CDR3 has 17 residues. CDR1 is SGHRS and CDR2 is YFSETQ in the germline V gene. As DNA, the CDR3 is TGCGCCAGCAGCTTGGTTGGCGGGAGGGTCTCGGCAGATACGCAGTATTTT. Translating it yields CASSLVGGRVSADTQYF.

This sequence joins TRBV19 and TRBJ2-7, with 10 bases matching TRBD2. V trimming: 3 bases; J trimming: 4 bases; junction bases outside the gene matches: 6. This CDR3 region has 15 residues. CDR1 and CDR2 from the germline V gene are LNHDA and SQIVND (reference sequence). The CDR3 DNA sequence: TGTGCCAGTAGTATCGGACTAGCGGCAAATTACGAGCAGTACTTC. Amino acids: CASSIGLAANYEQYF. The full variable domain, completed using reference TRBV19 and TRBJ2-7, is DGGITQSPKYLFRKEGQNVTLSCEQNLNHDAMYWYRQDPGQGLRLIYYSQIVNDFQKGDIAEGYSVSREKKESFPLTVTSAQKNPTAFYLCASSIGLAANYEQYFGPGTRLTVT.

V gene TRBV10-3 combines with J gene TRBJ1-2; D ambiguous. V lost 6 bases and J lost 0, with 11 bases in between. Germline assignment: CDR1 ENHRY and CDR2 SYGVKD. This CDR3 region has 14 residues. Here the CDR3 reads CAIRSISSNYGYTF. CDR3 in DNA: TGTGCCATCAGGAGTATCTCATCTAACTATGGCTACACCTTC.

This clone was observed once. Additional DNA sequences in this sample encode the identical CDR3. V and J are TRBV18 and TRBJ2-5; the D gene is possibly TRBD2 (6 bases). Germline V gene sequence: CDR1 KGHSH, CDR2 LQKENI. The CDR3 is made up of 13 amino acids. V was cut by 1 base and J by 3 bases, with 6 bases left in between. This CDR3 reads CASSPRLEETQYF. The DNA for the CDR3 is TGTGCCAGCTCACCACGACTAGAAGAGACCCAGTACTTC.

The chain employs TRBV9 and TRBJ1-2; no definite D call. Trimming removed 0 bases from V and 3 bases from J, with 12 bases in between. This CDR3 region has 15 residues. Looked up from germline, CDR1 is SGDLS and CDR2 is YYNGEE. Here the CDR3 reads CASSVVAGGDYGYTF. In DNA, the CDR3 is TGTGCCAGCAGCGTAGTGGCAGGAGGTGACTATGGCTACACCTTC.

The chain recombines TRBV2 with TRBJ2-1; 9 bases agree with TRBD2. With 6 bases clipped from V and 6 bases from J, the junction kept 6 bases outside the gene matches. The CDR3 runs to 14 residues. CDR1 and CDR2 from the germline V gene are SNHLY and FYNNEI. The CDR3 nucleotides are TGTGCCAGCAGGTGGGGCGGGAGGGCCAATGAGCAGTTCTTC. This encodes CASRWGGRANEQFF.

This clone was seen only once. The chain employs TRBV27 and TRBJ2-7; 8 bases line up with TRBD2. Trimming removed 4 bases from V and 5 bases from J; junction bases left unmatched: 10. Per the germline V gene, CDR1 is MNHEY and CDR2 is SMNVEV (reference sequence). The CDR3 totals 15 residues. For the CDR3, the DNA is TGTGCCAGCAGTTCACCGGGACTAGGTTTCCACGAGCAGTACTTC. The encoded protein is CASSSPGLGFHEQYF.

The rearrangement uses TRBV13 and TRBJ1-2; 9 bases line up with TRBD1. V lost 3 bases to trimming and J lost 0 bases; unmatched junction nucleotides: 5. CDR3 length: 16 amino acids. Germline V gene data show CDR1 as PRHDT and CDR2 as FYEKMQ (reference sequence). CDR3 residues: CASSFTGTGTNYGYTF. CDR3 DNA sequence: TGTGCCAGCAGCTTCACCGGGACAGGGACTAACTATGGCTACACCTTC.

The rearrangement joins TRBV11-2 to TRBJ2-2; D gene ambiguous. The CDR3 covers 15 residues. V gave up 5 bases and J gave up 3 bases, with 13 bases separating them. Germline loops: CDR1 SGHAT, CDR2 FQNNGV. Written as DNA, the CDR3 is TGTGCCAGCAGCCCGGGCCTGTGGGACACCGGGGAGCTGTTTTTT. Its translation is CASSPGLWDTGELFF.

V usage is TRBV28 and J usage is TRBJ1-5; no definite D call. V was pared by 5 bases and J by 3 bases, with 14 bases between. The CDR3 runs 15 residues. Germline V gene sequence: CDR1 MDHEN, CDR2 SYDVKM. As DNA, the CDR3 is TGTGCCAGCAGTCTCCCAGTTGGGGTCAATCAGCCCCAGCATTTT. Its protein is CASSLPVGVNQPQHF.

Worth noting for this clone: The final CDR3 position lacks the conserved phenylalanine or tryptophan, pointing to a likely read error. Because the CDR3's place on the DNA is in doubt, the DNA is left out and the CDR3 is given as listed by TCRdb. The chain joins TRBV7-5 to TRBJ2-3; the listed D gene, TRBD1, was not tested against the DNA. TRBV7-5 is described as a pseudogene. 10 amino acids form the CDR3, both terminal residues included. The CDR3 reads CARRRVGGDD.

V usage is TRBV11-3 and J usage is TRBJ2-1; 7 positions match TRBD2. The CDR3 is 15 residues long. In germline, CDR1 is SGHNT, CDR2 YENEEA. Trimming took 1 base from V and 9 from J; bases not matched to a gene: 9. The CDR3 sequence is CASSLVLGGRGEQFF. The CDR3, as DNA: TGTGCCAGCAGCTTAGTGTTGGGAGGGCGCGGTGAGCAGTTCTTC.

The CDR3, as DNA: TGCGCCAGCAGTGACACCTACAACTATGGCTACACCTTC. Protein sequence: CASSDTYNYGYTF. The rearrangement joins TRBV10-2 to TRBJ1-2; no reliable D call. This CDR3 is built from 13 residues. Germline-derived CDR1 and CDR2 are WSHSY and SAAADI. Trimming pared 3 bases from V and 2 bases from J, leaving 7 bases between.

This clone showed up just once. The chain joins TRBV5-4 to TRBJ2-2, with TRBD1 as a possible D gene (6 bases). The germline gives CDR1 SGHNT, CDR2 YYREEE (reference sequence). The CDR3 is made up of 16 amino acids. V was trimmed by 0 bases and J by 6 bases, leaving 15 bases between them. The CDR3 loop is CASSLARGGLAGELFF. The CDR3 nucleotides are TGTGCCAGCAGCTTGGCCAGGGGTGGGTTGGCCGGGGAGCTGTTTTTT.